This TCR beta chain stems from a study of T cell repertoires in cytomegalovirus infection (dated by TCRdb to the late 2010s). Background for the entire study: Donor HLA type was relevant to the analysis, as public TCR beta signatures indicated carriage of CMV infection together with the matching HLA type. The paper's findings and limits, for the study overall: Cumulative frequency of public TCR beta family members discriminated carriers of CMV infection plus the relevant HLA type in this cohort and an independent approximately 340-donor cohort. The ex vivo response was dominated by HLA-C-restricted CMV-specific TCR beta clonotypes, which also provided the single most frequent clonotype in two of eight donors.

Worth noting for this clonotype: This receptor's antigen is unknown. A much larger clone is a single base away; this may be a read error.

The sequencing machine was an Illumina HiSeq 1500. TCRdb handled the public reads itself, with Q25 trimming in fastp and clone calling in MiXCR, and kept productive beta chains. Each entry is one CDR3 protein sequence, shown with its most common DNA and genes. The sample table contains around 450,000 distinct CDR3 sequences; only one count was recorded for 30% to 40% of them. The ten biggest clones cover around 13% of the sample. According to the germline V gene, CDR1 reads SGHTA and CDR2 reads FQGNSA. V gives up 4 bases and J gives up 4 bases, and the segment between their germline ends measures 13 bases. CDR3 length: 14 amino acids, cysteine to phenylalanine. Here the CDR3 DNA is all that survives: 42 bases in frame from base 1.

The TCR comes from a human donor in good health (CMV status not recorded). Some clones in this sample may be carry-over from other donors' samples. This chain is built from TRBV7-2 and TRBJ2-5, with no reliable assignment of the D segment. The specimen sequenced was PBMCs. The sequence in DNA is TGTGCCAGCAGCTCATTCGCTCGGCCAGAGACCCAGTACTTC. Translation gives CASSSFARPETQYF.